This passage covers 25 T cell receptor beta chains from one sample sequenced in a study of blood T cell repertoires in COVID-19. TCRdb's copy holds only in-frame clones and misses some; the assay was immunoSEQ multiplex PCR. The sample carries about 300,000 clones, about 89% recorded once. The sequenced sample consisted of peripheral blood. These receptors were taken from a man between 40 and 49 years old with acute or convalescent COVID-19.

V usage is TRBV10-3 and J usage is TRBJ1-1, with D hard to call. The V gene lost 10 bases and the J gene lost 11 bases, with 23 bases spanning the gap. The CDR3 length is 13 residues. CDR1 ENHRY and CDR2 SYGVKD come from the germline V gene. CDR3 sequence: CATTTEQQLGAFF. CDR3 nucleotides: TGTGCCACGACAACGGAACAGCAACTAGGCGCTTTCTTT.

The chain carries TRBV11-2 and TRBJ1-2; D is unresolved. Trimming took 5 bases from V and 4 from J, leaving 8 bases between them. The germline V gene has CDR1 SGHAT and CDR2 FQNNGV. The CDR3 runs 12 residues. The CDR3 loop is CASSEGSYGYTF. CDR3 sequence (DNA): TGTGCCAGCAGCGAAGGGAGCTATGGCTACACCTTC.

In DNA form, the CDR3 reads TGTGCCAGCAGCTTAGCCGGTCCGGAAGGAGCTTATGGCTACACCTTC. As protein: CASSLAGPEGAYGYTF. The V call is TRBV13, the J call TRBJ1-2; unclear D gene. Germline loops: CDR1 PRHDT, CDR2 FYEKMQ (reference sequence). V dropped 1 base and J dropped 5 bases, with 17 bases sitting between them. The CDR3 sequence is 16 residues long.

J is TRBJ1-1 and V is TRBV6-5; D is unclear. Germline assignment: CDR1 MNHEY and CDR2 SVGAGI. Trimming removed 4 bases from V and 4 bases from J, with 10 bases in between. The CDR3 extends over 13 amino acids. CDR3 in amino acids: CASSLKTTTEAFF. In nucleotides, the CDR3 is TGTGCCAGCAGTTTGAAAACAACCACTGAAGCTTTCTTT.

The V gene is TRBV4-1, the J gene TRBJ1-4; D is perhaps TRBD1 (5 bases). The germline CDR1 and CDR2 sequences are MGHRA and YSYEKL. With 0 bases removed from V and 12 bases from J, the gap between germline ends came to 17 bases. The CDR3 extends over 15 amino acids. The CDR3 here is CASSQDHGGPRELFF. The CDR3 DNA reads TGCGCCAGCAGCCAAGATCACGGGGGTCCCAGGGAACTGTTTTTT.

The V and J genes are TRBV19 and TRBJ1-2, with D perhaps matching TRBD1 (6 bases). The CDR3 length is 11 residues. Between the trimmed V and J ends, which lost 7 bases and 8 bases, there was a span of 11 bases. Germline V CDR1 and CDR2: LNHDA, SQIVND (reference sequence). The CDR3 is CASNQGRGYTF. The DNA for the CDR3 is TGTGCCAGTAATCAGGGGCGCGGCTACACCTTC.

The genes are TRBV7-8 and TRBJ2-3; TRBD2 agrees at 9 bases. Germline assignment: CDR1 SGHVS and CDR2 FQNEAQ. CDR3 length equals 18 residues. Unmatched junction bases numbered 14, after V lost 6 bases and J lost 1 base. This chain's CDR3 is CASRTKAGGPGGTDTQYF. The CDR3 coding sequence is TGTGCCAGCAGGACAAAGGCGGGGGGGCCGGGGGGCACAGATACGCAGTATTTT.

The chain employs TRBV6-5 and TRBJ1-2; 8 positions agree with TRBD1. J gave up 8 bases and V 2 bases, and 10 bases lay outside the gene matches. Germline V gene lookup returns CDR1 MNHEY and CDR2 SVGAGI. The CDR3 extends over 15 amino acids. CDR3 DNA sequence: TGTGCCAGCAGTTACATGGGGCAGGGGGCTTGGGGCTACACCTTC. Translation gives CASSYMGQGAWGYTF.

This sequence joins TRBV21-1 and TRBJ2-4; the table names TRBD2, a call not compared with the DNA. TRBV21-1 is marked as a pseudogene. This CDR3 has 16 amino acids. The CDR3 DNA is TGTGCCAGCAGCCAGAGGGACTTCTTAGCCAAAAACATTCAGTACTTC. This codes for CASSQRDFLAKNIQYF.

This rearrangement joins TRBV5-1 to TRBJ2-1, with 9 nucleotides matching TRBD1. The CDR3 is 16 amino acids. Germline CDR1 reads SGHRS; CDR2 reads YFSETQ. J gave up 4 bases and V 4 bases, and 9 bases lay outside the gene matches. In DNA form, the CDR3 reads TGCGCCAGCAGCCCCCCCCCGGGACAGGGATACAATGAGCAGTTCTTC. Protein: CASSPPPGQGYNEQFF.

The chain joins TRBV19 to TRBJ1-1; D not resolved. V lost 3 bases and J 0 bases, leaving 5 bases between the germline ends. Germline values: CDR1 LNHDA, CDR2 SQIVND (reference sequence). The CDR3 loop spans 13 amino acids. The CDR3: CASSITVNTEAFF. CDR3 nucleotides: TGTGCCAGTAGTATCACAGTGAACACTGAAGCTTTCTTT.

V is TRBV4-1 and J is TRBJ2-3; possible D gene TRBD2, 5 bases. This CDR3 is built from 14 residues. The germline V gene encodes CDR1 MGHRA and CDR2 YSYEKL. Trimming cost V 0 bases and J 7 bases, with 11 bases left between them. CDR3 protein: CASSQDHGGYTQYF. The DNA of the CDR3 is TGCGCCAGCAGCCAAGATCACGGAGGTTATACGCAGTATTTT.

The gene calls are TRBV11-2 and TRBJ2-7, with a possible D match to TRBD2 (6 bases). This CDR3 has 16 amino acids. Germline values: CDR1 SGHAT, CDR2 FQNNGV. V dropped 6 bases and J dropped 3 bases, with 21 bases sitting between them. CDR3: CASRDTGGLWHYEQYF. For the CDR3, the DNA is TGTGCCAGCAGGGATACCGGGGGACTTTGGCACTACGAGCAGTACTTC. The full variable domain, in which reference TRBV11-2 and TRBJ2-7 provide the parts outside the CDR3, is EAGVAQSPRYKIIEKRQSVAFWCNPISGHATLYWYQQILGQGPKLLIQFQNNGVVDDSQLPKDRFSAERLKGVDSTLKIQPAKLEDSAVYLCASRDTGGLWHYEQYFGPGTRLTVT.

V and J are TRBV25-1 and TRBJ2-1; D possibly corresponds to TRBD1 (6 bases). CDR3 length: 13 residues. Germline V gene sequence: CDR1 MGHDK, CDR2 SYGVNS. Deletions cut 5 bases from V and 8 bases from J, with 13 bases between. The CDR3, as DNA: TGTGCCAGCAGTCCCCGGGACAAGGATGAGCAGTTCTTC. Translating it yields CASSPRDKDEQFF.

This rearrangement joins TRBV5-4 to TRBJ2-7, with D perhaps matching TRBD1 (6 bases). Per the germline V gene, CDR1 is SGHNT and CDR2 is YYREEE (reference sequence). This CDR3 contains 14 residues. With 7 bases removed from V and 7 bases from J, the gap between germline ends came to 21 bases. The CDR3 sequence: CASHTQGILGEQYF. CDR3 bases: TGTGCCAGCCATACACAGGGAATCCTAGGGGAGCAGTACTTC.

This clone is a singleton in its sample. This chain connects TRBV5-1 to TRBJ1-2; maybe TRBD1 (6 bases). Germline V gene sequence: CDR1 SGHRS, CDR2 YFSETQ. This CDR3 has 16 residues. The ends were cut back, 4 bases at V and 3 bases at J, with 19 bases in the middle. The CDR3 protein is CASSPTAGVLDYGYTF. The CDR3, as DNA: TGCGCCAGCAGCCCAACGGCAGGGGTCCTGGACTATGGCTACACCTTC.

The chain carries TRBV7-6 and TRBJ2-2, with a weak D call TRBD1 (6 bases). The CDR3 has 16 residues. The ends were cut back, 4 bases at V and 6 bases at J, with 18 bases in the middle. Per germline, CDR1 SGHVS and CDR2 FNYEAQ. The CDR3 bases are TGTGCCAGCAGCTCCGGGACGTATGGGACACCCGGGGAGCTGTTTTTT. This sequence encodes CASSSGTYGTPGELFF.

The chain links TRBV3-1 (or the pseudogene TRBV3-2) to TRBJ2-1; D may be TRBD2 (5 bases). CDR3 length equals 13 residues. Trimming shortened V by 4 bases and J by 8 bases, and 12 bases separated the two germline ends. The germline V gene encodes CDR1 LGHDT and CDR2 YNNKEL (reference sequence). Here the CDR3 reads CASSRREGYEQFF. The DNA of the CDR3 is TGTGCCAGCAGCCGACGCGAGGGTTATGAGCAGTTCTTC.

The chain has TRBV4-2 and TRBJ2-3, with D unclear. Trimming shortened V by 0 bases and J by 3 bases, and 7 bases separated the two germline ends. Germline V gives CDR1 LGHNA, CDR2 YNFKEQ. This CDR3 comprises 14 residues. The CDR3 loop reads CASSQEESTDTQYF. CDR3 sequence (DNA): TGTGCCAGCAGCCAAGAGGAGAGTACAGATACGCAGTATTTT.

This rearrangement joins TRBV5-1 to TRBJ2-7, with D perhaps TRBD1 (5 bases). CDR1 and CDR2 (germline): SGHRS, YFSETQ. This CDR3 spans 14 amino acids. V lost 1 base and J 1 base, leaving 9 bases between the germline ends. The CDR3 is CASSLRGNSYEQYF. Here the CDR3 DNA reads TGCGCCAGCAGCTTGAGGGGTAATTCCTACGAGCAGTACTTC.

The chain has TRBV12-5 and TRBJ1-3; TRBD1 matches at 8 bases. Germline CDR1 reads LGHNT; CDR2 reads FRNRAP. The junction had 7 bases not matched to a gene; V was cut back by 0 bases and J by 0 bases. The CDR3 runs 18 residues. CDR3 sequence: CASGLVLGQGYSGNTIYF. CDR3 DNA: TGTGCTAGTGGTTTGGTCCTAGGACAGGGCTACTCTGGAAACACCATATATTTT.

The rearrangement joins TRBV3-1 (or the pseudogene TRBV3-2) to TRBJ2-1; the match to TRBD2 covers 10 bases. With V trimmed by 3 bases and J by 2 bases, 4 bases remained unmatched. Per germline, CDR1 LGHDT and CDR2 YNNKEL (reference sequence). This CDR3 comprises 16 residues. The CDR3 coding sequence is TGTGCCAGCAGCCAGATAAGCGGGGGGGCCTACAATGAGCAGTTCTTC. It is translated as CASSQISGGAYNEQFF.

The CDR3 DNA follows: TGTGCCAGCAGCTTCGCCGGGGACAGCTACGAGCAGTACTTC. This encodes CASSFAGDSYEQYF. V is TRBV5-4 and J is TRBJ2-7; 7 positions match TRBD1. The CDR3 has 14 amino acids. CDR1 and CDR2 (germline): SGHNT, YYREEE (reference sequence). V gave up 2 bases and J gave up 3 bases; unmatched junction bases: 5.

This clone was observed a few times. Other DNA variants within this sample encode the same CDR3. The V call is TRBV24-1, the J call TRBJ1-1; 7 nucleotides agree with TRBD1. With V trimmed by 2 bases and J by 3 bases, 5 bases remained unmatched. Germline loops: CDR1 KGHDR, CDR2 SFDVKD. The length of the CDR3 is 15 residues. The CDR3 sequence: CATSDSRQGDTEAFF. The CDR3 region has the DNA TGTGCCACCAGTGATTCCAGACAGGGAGACACTGAAGCTTTCTTT.

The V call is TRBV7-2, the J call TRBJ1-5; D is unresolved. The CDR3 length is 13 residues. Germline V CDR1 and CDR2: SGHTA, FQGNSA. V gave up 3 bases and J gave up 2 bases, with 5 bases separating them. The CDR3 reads CASSFSGNQPQHF. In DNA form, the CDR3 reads TGTGCCAGCAGCTTTTCGGGCAATCAGCCCCAGCATTTT.